Listed here is a single TCR beta chain. Its antigen is not known. This entry is derived from a study of Ad26.COV2.S vaccination and SARS-CoV-2 variants. Notes on the study in general: Similar non-spike TCR breadth was seen in vaccine and placebo recipients. Relative to placebo recipients, vaccine recipients exhibited elevated spike-specific TCR breadth. Spike-specific CD8+ and CD4+ T cell responses reportedly showed substantial breadth after vaccination. The TCR-based breadth and depth measures might underestimate overall T cell responses.

Data came from immunoSEQ multiplex PCR; TCRdb stores just in-frame clones and leaves some out. Here the sample spans around 350,000 clones, under 95% being singletons. Trimming removed 0 bases from V and 0 bases from J; junction bases left unmatched: 3. Looked up from germline, CDR1 is LGHDT and CDR2 is YNNKEL (reference sequence). There are 17 residues in the CDR3. The TCR originated in a human donor who had recovered from COVID-19. The sample was peripheral blood, taken after recovery from COVID-19. The genes are TRBV3-1 (or the pseudogene TRBV3-2) and TRBJ2-1, with TRBD2 matching over 9 bases. CDR3 DNA sequence: TGTGCCAGCAGCCAAGAGCGGGGGGGAAGCTCCTACAATGAGCAGTTCTTC. It specifies CASSQERGGSSYNEQFF.